One sample yielded the 25 T cell receptor beta chains listed below, sequenced in a study of blood T cell repertoires in COVID-19. The protocol was immunoSEQ multiplex PCR, while the TCRdb copy is restricted to in-frame clones and leaves out a portion. Of approximately 270,000 clones in the sample, approximately 88% were seen once. What was sequenced was peripheral blood. Receptors were obtained from a man aged 50 or older with acute or convalescent COVID-19.

The chain recombines TRBV19 with TRBJ1-1; maybe TRBD1 (5 bases). The CDR3 contains 14 residues. The V and J ends lost 7 bases and 5 bases respectively, with 17 bases between them. Germline CDR1 is LNHDA and CDR2 is SQIVND (reference sequence). This CDR3 reads CASTPVGEGTEAFF. CDR3 nucleotide sequence: TGTGCCAGTACCCCGGTGGGGGAGGGTACTGAAGCTTTCTTT.

The chain uses TRBV6-6 and TRBJ2-4; D might be TRBD1 (6 bases). V gave up 7 bases and J gave up 2 bases, with 18 bases separating them. The CDR3 length is 16 residues. Germline CDR1 reads MNHNY; CDR2 reads SVGAGI (reference sequence). CDR3 DNA: TGTGCCAGCACCTACGGGCCTGGACAGACCAAAAACATTCAGTACTTC. This translates into CASTYGPGQTKNIQYF.

CDR3 amino acids: CAISVDTSSSPLHF. The DNA for the CDR3 is TGTGCCATCAGTGTCGATACTTCTAGTTCACCCCTCCACTTT. The rearrangement joins TRBV10-3 to TRBJ1-6, with no clear D. Per the germline V gene, CDR1 is ENHRY and CDR2 is SYGVKD. CDR3 length: 14 amino acids. V was clipped by 4 bases and J by 9 bases, with 13 bases between them.

This clone was detected only once. The J gene is TRBJ2-5, the V gene TRBV10-2, with D perhaps matching TRBD2 (5 bases). Germline V CDR1 and CDR2: WSHSY, SAAADI. This CDR3 contains 14 residues. Trimming pared 0 bases from V and 1 base from J, leaving 6 bases between. In DNA, the CDR3 is TGCGCCAGCAGTGAGTCTCTAGCCCAAGAGACCCAGTACTTC. Protein product: CASSESLAQETQYF.

The V gene is TRBV2, the J gene TRBJ2-7; D may be TRBD1 (6 bases). Trimming took off 11 bases at V and 2 bases at J, with 16 bases between the two ends. The germline V gene has CDR1 SNHLY and CDR2 FYNNEI. The CDR3 extends over 13 amino acids. CDR3 sequence: CAGRVTGPYEQYF. CDR3 sequence (DNA): TGTGCCGGAAGGGTGACAGGTCCCTACGAGCAGTACTTC.

The rearrangement uses TRBV18 and TRBJ1-2; 9 positions match TRBD1. This CDR3 contains 18 residues. CDR1 and CDR2 (germline): KGHSH, LQKENI. With V trimmed by 1 base and J by 4 bases, 13 bases remained unmatched. The CDR3 is CASSPLVLQGARSYGYTF. For the CDR3, the DNA is TGTGCCAGCTCACCACTCGTCCTACAGGGGGCGCGGAGCTATGGCTACACCTTC.

The genes are TRBV10-2 and TRBJ1-2, with D possibly matching TRBD1 (5 bases). Trimming removed 3 bases at V and 7 bases at J, with 9 bases between. The V gene's germline CDR1 is WSHSY and CDR2 SAAADI. The CDR3 totals 12 residues. DNA for the CDR3: TGCGCCAGCAGTGATTTCGGGGGTGGCTACACCTTC. Translated: CASSDFGGGYTF.

This clone occurred once. The chain links TRBV30 to TRBJ1-5; 10 bases match TRBD1. Germline V gene lookup returns CDR1 GTSNPN and CDR2 SVGIG (reference sequence). The trim removed 3 bases at V and 5 bases at J, leaving 1 base unmatched. This CDR3 spans 13 amino acids. The CDR3 sequence is CAWRGTGDQPQHF. CDR3 in DNA: TGTGCCTGGAGAGGGACAGGGGATCAGCCCCAGCATTTT.

The chain recombines TRBV2 with TRBJ1-1, with a tentative D call TRBD1 (5 bases). Germline CDR1 is SNHLY and CDR2 is FYNNEI. V was pared by 7 bases and J by 5 bases, with 11 bases between. This CDR3 spans 12 amino acids. CDR3 amino acids: CASKAGPTEAFF. In nucleotides, the CDR3 is TGTGCCAGCAAAGCGGGGCCTACTGAAGCTTTCTTT.

V and J are TRBV3-1 (or the pseudogene TRBV3-2) and TRBJ2-5; D might be TRBD1 (6 bases). V was trimmed by 7 bases and J by 1 base, leaving 31 bases between them. Germline V gives CDR1 LGHDT, CDR2 YNNKEL (reference sequence). The CDR3 totals 20 residues. In DNA, the CDR3 is TGTGCCAGCACTCTGGTCTTATGGGACAAAGGGTGGCCCCCCCAAGAGACCCAGTACTTC. Its protein product is CASTLVLWDKGWPPQETQYF.

V is TRBV6-5 and J is TRBJ1-1; 10 bases agree with TRBD1. V gave up 6 bases and J gave up 5 bases; unmatched junction bases: 3. Per the germline V gene, CDR1 is MNHEY and CDR2 is SVGAGI. This CDR3 has 13 amino acids. The CDR3 spells CASRGTGVTEAFF. In DNA, the CDR3 is TGTGCCAGCAGGGGGACAGGGGTAACTGAAGCTTTCTTT.

This clone was recorded only once. The genes are TRBV18 and TRBJ2-3; 9 nucleotides align to TRBD2. The CDR3 consists of 15 residues. V was clipped by 8 bases and J by 3 bases; unmatched bases: 9. Germline CDR1 is KGHSH and CDR2 is LQKENI. This chain's CDR3 is CASDFAGGETDTQYF. The CDR3 region has the DNA TGTGCCAGCGACTTCGCGGGGGGGGAAACAGATACGCAGTATTTT.

On this clone itself: The sample has other DNA sequences that encode this CDR3 too. J is TRBJ2-7 and V is TRBV18; TRBD1 agrees at 10 bases. The V gene end was trimmed by 3 bases and the J gene end by 5 bases; junction bases not matched to a gene: 1. CDR3 length: 13 amino acids. Germline V gene data show CDR1 as KGHSH and CDR2 as LQKENI. This chain's CDR3 is CASSPGTGDEQYF. CDR3 coding DNA: TGTGCCAGCTCACCCGGGACAGGGGACGAGCAGTACTTC.

The chain combines TRBV6-5 with TRBJ1-2, with 8 bases identical to TRBD1. This CDR3 has 14 amino acids. CDR1 and CDR2 from the germline V gene are MNHEY and SVGAGI. J lost 4 bases, V lost 2 bases, and 3 bases had no gene match. CDR3 nucleotides: TGTGCCAGCAGTTACGGACAGGGAATCTATGGCTACACCTTC. The encoded protein is CASSYGQGIYGYTF.

The CDR3 loop is CASSPGLAGGPTGELFF. The DNA for the CDR3 is TGTGCCAGCAGCCCCGGACTAGCGGGGGGGCCGACCGGGGAGCTGTTTTTT. This chain joins TRBV7-6 and TRBJ2-2; 15 bases line up with TRBD2. CDR1 and CDR2 from the germline V gene are SGHVS and FNYEAQ. J lost 5 bases, V lost 5 bases, and 6 bases had no gene match. The CDR3 covers 17 residues.

The chain links TRBV4-2 to TRBJ2-7; 8 bases agree with TRBD2. The ends lost 0 bases at V and 1 base at J; junction bases unmatched: 2. CDR3 length equals 15 residues. CDR1 is LGHNA and CDR2 is YNFKEQ in the germline V gene. The CDR3 DNA follows: TGTGCCAGCAGCCAAGACTCTAGCGGGTCCTACGAGCAGTACTTC. Translating it yields CASSQDSSGSYEQYF.

This chain uses TRBV18 with TRBJ2-3; D is ambiguous. Trimming cost V 2 bases and J 5 bases, with 14 bases left between them. CDR1 is KGHSH, CDR2 LQKENI, per germline. This CDR3 comprises 15 residues. The CDR3 DNA reads as TGTGCCAGCTCACCAGACGCGCCCCCGGGAGATACGCAGTATTTT. This encodes CASSPDAPPGDTQYF.

J is TRBJ2-6 and V is TRBV7-9, with TRBD1 matching 10 bases. The CDR3 length is 18 residues. Unmatched junction bases numbered 8, after V lost 6 bases and J lost 0 bases. CDR1 is SEHNR and CDR2 is FQNEAQ in the germline V gene (reference sequence). CDR3 in amino acids: CASRLDRGGNSGANVLTF. In nucleotides, the CDR3 is TGTGCCAGCAGGTTGGACAGGGGGGGAAACTCTGGGGCCAACGTCCTGACTTTC.

Here the CDR3 reads CASRPQYNEQFF. CDR3 bases: TGCGCCAGCAGACCCCAGTACAATGAGCAGTTCTTC. The gene calls are TRBV5-1 and TRBJ2-1, with no clear D. This CDR3 is built from 12 residues. Trimming removed 5 bases from V and 4 bases from J, with 7 bases in between. Per the germline V gene, CDR1 is SGHRS and CDR2 is YFSETQ.

This clone turned up a few times. V is TRBV5-1 and J is TRBJ2-2, with D hard to call. The germline CDR1 and CDR2 sequences are SGHRS and YFSETQ. The CDR3 is 13 residues long. Trimming left V 0 bases short and J 4 bases short, with 4 bases between. CDR3 in amino acids: CASSLAGTGELFF. For the CDR3, the DNA is TGCGCCAGCAGCTTGGCGGGCACCGGGGAGCTGTTTTTT. Together with reference TRBV5-1 and TRBJ2-2, the CDR3 gives the full variable domain: KAGVTQTPRYLIKTRGQQVTLSCSPISGHRSVSWYQQTPGQGLQFLFEYFSETQRNKGNFPGRFSGRQFSNSRSEMNVSTLELGDSALYLCASSLAGTGELFFGEGSRLTVL.

The CDR3, as DNA: TGTGCCAGCACCGAAAGCGGGGGGGCCAATGAGCAGTTCTTC. Amino acid sequence: CASTESGGANEQFF. The rearrangement uses TRBV6-6 and TRBJ2-1; 10 bases fit TRBD2. The CDR3 covers 14 residues. Germline loops: CDR1 MNHNY, CDR2 SVGAGI (reference sequence). Trimming cost V 7 bases and J 6 bases; bases outside gene matches: 6.

The chain combines TRBV27 with TRBJ1-3, with D possibly being TRBD1 (5 bases). V was pared by 4 bases and J by 0 bases, with 10 bases between. Per the germline V gene, CDR1 is MNHEY and CDR2 is SMNVEV (reference sequence). The CDR3 length is 15 residues. CDR3 in DNA: TGTGCCAGCAGTTCTACAGGAAGCTCTGGAAACACCATATATTTT. Protein: CASSSTGSSGNTIYF.

This chain uses TRBV28 with TRBJ1-2, with a weak D call TRBD1 (5 bases). The CDR3 totals 12 residues. Trimming took off 4 bases at V and 5 bases at J, with 8 bases between the two ends. The germline gives CDR1 MDHEN, CDR2 SYDVKM. The CDR3 region has the DNA TGTGCCAGCAGTTCCCGGGGGTATGGCTACACCTTC. It codes for CASSSRGYGYTF.

This clone is a singleton in its sample. The J gene is TRBJ2-3, the V gene TRBV2; 10 bases fit TRBD2. This CDR3 contains 15 residues. Germline trimming cut 6 bases from V and 3 bases from J; bases unmatched to any gene: 6. Germline V gives CDR1 SNHLY, CDR2 FYNNEI. The CDR3 nucleotides are TGTGCCAGCAGCCCACCGGGACTAGCGACAGATACGCAGTATTTT. Its protein product is CASSPPGLATDTQYF.

V and J are TRBV6-6 and TRBJ1-4; D call uncertain. Germline V gene data show CDR1 as MNHNY and CDR2 as SVGAGI (reference sequence). The CDR3 is 13 residues long. V was cut by 4 bases and J by 5 bases, with 8 bases left in between. CDR3 amino acids: CASSFPQNEKLFF. CDR3 bases: TGTGCCAGCAGTTTCCCCCAGAATGAAAAACTGTTTTTT.